Presented here are 29 T cell receptor beta chains from one specimen sequenced in a study of blood T cell repertoires in COVID-19. Generated by immunoSEQ multiplex PCR, the TCRdb table keeps only in-frame clones and is missing some. The profile shows 18,000 or so clones, approximately 95% of them singletons. Material for sequencing was peripheral blood. Receptors were obtained from a woman aged 45-60 years with active COVID-19.

This chain uses TRBV21-1 with TRBJ1-1; TRBD1, as called in the table, went unchecked against the DNA. TRBV21-1 is a pseudogene segment. CDR3 length: 13 residues. The CDR3 DNA reads TGTGCCAGCAGCAACCACAGGTACACTGAAGCTTTCTTT. Translation gives CASSNHRYTEAFF.

J is TRBJ2-2 and V is TRBV5-1; maybe TRBD1 (6 bases). Germline V gene data show CDR1 as SGHRS and CDR2 as YFSETQ. The CDR3 is 16 residues long. V was clipped by 0 bases and J by 4 bases, with 13 bases between them. The CDR3 nucleotides are TGCGCCAGCAGCTTGGCCAACAGGGTCGGCACCGGGGAGCTGTTTTTT. Protein: CASSLANRVGTGELFF.

The chain combines TRBV19 with TRBJ2-1, with 10 bases lining up with TRBD2. Germline V lookup: CDR1 LNHDA, CDR2 SQIVND (reference sequence). J gave up 5 bases and V 5 bases, and 6 bases lay outside the gene matches. This CDR3 has 15 amino acids. The CDR3 here is CASSALAGVDNEQFF. As DNA, the CDR3 is TGTGCCAGTAGTGCCCTAGCGGGAGTAGACAATGAGCAGTTCTTC.

The chain couples TRBV6-1 to TRBJ1-6, with D unclear. Trimming stripped 1 base from V and 7 bases from J, with 11 bases between. Per the germline V gene, CDR1 is MNHNS and CDR2 is SASEGT. This CDR3 is built from 15 residues. The CDR3 reads CASSEVLGGNSPLHF. In nucleotides, the CDR3 is TGTGCCAGCAGTGAAGTGCTGGGAGGGAATTCACCCCTCCACTTT.

V is TRBV10-3 and J is TRBJ1-1; no reliable D call. The ends were cut back, 10 bases at V and 0 bases at J, with 12 bases in the middle. Per germline, CDR1 ENHRY and CDR2 SYGVKD. The length of the CDR3 is 13 residues. This chain's CDR3 is CATCARVNTEAFF. The DNA for the CDR3 is TGTGCCACCTGCGCTCGGGTGAACACTGAAGCTTTCTTT.

The chain couples TRBV29-1 to TRBJ2-2; D not certain. The CDR3 length is 13 residues. Deletions cut 1 base from V and 1 base from J, with 4 bases between. CDR1 and CDR2 (germline): SQVTM, ANQGSEA. CDR3 sequence: CSVEVRNTGELFF. CDR3 coding DNA: TGCAGCGTTGAAGTTCGGAACACCGGGGAGCTGTTTTTT.

The chain uses TRBV28 and TRBJ2-5, with 15 bases identical to TRBD2. The CDR3 extends over 16 amino acids. Germline assignment: CDR1 MDHEN and CDR2 SYDVKM. Unmatched junction bases numbered 4, after V lost 6 bases and J lost 2 bases. Here the CDR3 DNA reads TGTGCCAGCAGGGGCGGACTAGCGGGAGGGCAAGAGACCCAGTACTTC. Encoded protein: CASRGGLAGGQETQYF.

The chain joins TRBV6-6 to TRBJ2-2; D is uncertain. From germline, CDR1 is MNHNY and CDR2 SVGAGI (reference sequence). This CDR3 has 17 amino acids. V dropped 5 bases and J dropped 0 bases, with 16 bases sitting between them. The CDR3: CASSRTGYGSNTGELFF. DNA for the CDR3: TGTGCCAGCAGTCGCACCGGGTACGGGTCGAACACCGGGGAGCTGTTTTTT.

The gene calls are TRBV6-5 and TRBJ1-2; D not resolved. The CDR3 covers 14 residues. CDR1 and CDR2 from the germline V gene are MNHEY and SVGAGI. Trimming cost V 5 bases and J 0 bases, with 10 bases left between them. The CDR3 DNA reads TGTGCCAGCAGTCGTCAGGCACCTAACTATGGCTACACCTTC. This gives the protein CASSRQAPNYGYTF.

This clone was recorded once. The rearrangement joins TRBV6-5 to TRBJ2-3, with 8 positions matching TRBD1. The length of the CDR3 is 15 residues. The germline gives CDR1 MNHEY, CDR2 SVGAGI. The V gene end was trimmed by 7 bases and the J gene end by 7 bases; junction bases not matched to a gene: 13. This CDR3 is CASTRGRGQTHTQYF. The CDR3 region has the DNA TGTGCCAGCACCCGGGGCAGGGGGCAGACCCATACGCAGTATTTT.

The chain links TRBV6-1 to TRBJ1-2; a possible D gene is TRBD1 (6 bases). The CDR3 loop spans 17 amino acids. Trimming left V 0 bases short and J 0 bases short, with 14 bases between. CDR1 and CDR2 from the germline V gene are MNHNS and SASEGT. The CDR3 sequence: CASSEALPGTPNYGYTF. The CDR3 DNA reads TGTGCCAGCAGTGAAGCGCTCCCCGGGACACCTAACTATGGCTACACCTTC.

This clone was observed a handful of times. The CDR3 nucleotides read TGTGCCAGCAGCTCCAGGGGTCCGGGGAATAATTCACCCCTCCACTTT. It translates to CASSSRGPGNNSPLHF. J is TRBJ1-6 and V is TRBV7-9; a possible D gene is TRBD1 (6 bases). Between the trimmed V and J ends, which lost 4 bases and 5 bases, there was a span of 15 bases. Germline V lookup: CDR1 SEHNR, CDR2 FQNEAQ (reference sequence). This CDR3 region has 16 residues. The variable domain in full, completed from reference TRBV7-9 and TRBJ1-6, reads DTGVSQNPRHKITKRGQNVTFRCDPISEHNRLYWYRQTLGQGPEFLTYFQNEAQLEKSRLLSDRFSAERPKGSFSTLEIQRTEQGDSAMYLCASSSRGPGNNSPLHFGNGTRLTVT.

V and J are TRBV7-9 and TRBJ2-1; 8 bases are shared with TRBD1. Losses at the gene ends were 2 bases for V and 1 base for J; bases not matched to a gene: 4. Germline loops: CDR1 SEHNR, CDR2 FQNEAQ (reference sequence). This CDR3 contains 16 residues. The CDR3 coding sequence is TGTGCCAGCAGCTTAACGACAGGGGAATCCTACAATGAGCAGTTCTTC. This gives the protein CASSLTTGESYNEQFF.

This chain connects TRBV4-1 to TRBJ2-1; 7 nucleotides align to TRBD2. The CDR3 extends over 16 amino acids. The V segment lost 2 bases and the J segment 2 bases; nucleotides outside the gene matches: 6. From germline, CDR1 is MGHRA and CDR2 YSYEKL. CDR3 residues: CASSQPAGDAYNEQFF. The CDR3 DNA sequence: TGCGCCAGCAGCCAACCCGCGGGAGACGCCTACAATGAGCAGTTCTTC.

This chain joins TRBV6-5 and TRBJ2-7; D perhaps matches TRBD2 (6 bases). The CDR3 has 15 amino acids. Germline lookup yields CDR1 MNHEY and CDR2 SVGAGI. V was shortened by 8 bases and J by 3 bases, with 20 bases between the two germline ends. CDR3 region: CASAGRGSLGYEQYF. The CDR3 coding sequence is TGTGCCAGCGCGGGGCGCGGGTCCTTGGGCTACGAGCAGTACTTC.

The gene calls are TRBV19 and TRBJ2-4, with unresolved D. Per the germline V gene, CDR1 is LNHDA and CDR2 is SQIVND (reference sequence). V gave up 4 bases and J gave up 13 bases, with 23 bases separating them. The CDR3 sequence is 15 residues long. The CDR3 DNA follows: TGTGCCAGTAGTACGCTGTCAGGCCCCTTCGCCACCCAGTACTTC. This encodes CASSTLSGPFATQYF.

The V and J genes are TRBV10-3 and TRBJ2-3; 12 bases align to TRBD2. The CDR3 is 15 amino acids. V trimming: 6 bases; J trimming: 5 bases; junction bases outside the gene matches: 6. Looked up from germline, CDR1 is ENHRY and CDR2 is SYGVKD. The CDR3 region has the DNA TGTGCCATCAGCCACCCGGGACTAGCGGGAGATACGCAGTATTTT. Translated: CAISHPGLAGDTQYF.

This clone was observed a single time. The chain recombines TRBV4-1 with TRBJ2-2, with D possibly matching TRBD1 (5 bases). The CDR3 has 15 amino acids. The V gene lost 4 bases and the J gene lost 6 bases, with 15 bases spanning the gap. Germline V gene sequence: CDR1 MGHRA, CDR2 YSYEKL. The CDR3 bases are TGCGCCAGCAGCCTGTGGGGCAGGGTGGCCGGGGAGCTGTTTTTT. It translates to CASSLWGRVAGELFF.

This chain uses TRBV5-1 with TRBJ1-1; the D is unclear. V dropped 3 bases and J dropped 2 bases, with 11 bases sitting between them. The CDR3 totals 14 residues. Per germline, CDR1 SGHRS and CDR2 YFSETQ. CDR3 coding DNA: TGCGCCAGCAGCTCTACAGCATCAAACACTGAAGCTTTCTTT. Translated, it gives CASSSTASNTEAFF.

This sequence joins TRBV7-8 and TRBJ2-1, with 8 bases matching TRBD2. The CDR3 contains 15 residues. The trim removed 10 bases at V and 8 bases at J, leaving 16 bases unmatched. Looked up from germline, CDR1 is SGHVS and CDR2 is FQNEAQ. CDR3 bases: TGTGCCACGAACCTTTGGCGGGAGGCCAGGGATGAGCAGTTCTTC. Translated, it gives CATNLWREARDEQFF.

V is TRBV3-1 (or the pseudogene TRBV3-2) and J is TRBJ1-2; weak D call: TRBD1 (5 bases). Trimming stripped 4 bases from V and 8 bases from J, with 17 bases between. Germline CDR1 LGHDT, CDR2 YNNKEL (reference sequence). The CDR3 consists of 14 residues. The CDR3 loop is CASSPTGGGWGYTF. CDR3 in DNA: TGTGCCAGCAGCCCCACGGGGGGGGGTTGGGGCTACACCTTC.

The CDR3 DNA sequence: TGTGCCAGCAGCCCCCAACCTGGACAAGGTACGCAGTATTTT. Protein sequence: CASSPQPGQGTQYF. V and J are TRBV7-3 and TRBJ2-3, with a tentative D call TRBD1 (5 bases). This CDR3 spans 14 amino acids. Germline CDR1 and CDR2: SGHTA and FQGTGA. V was shortened by 5 bases and J by 8 bases, with 17 bases between the two germline ends.

This chain connects TRBV6-1 to TRBJ2-1; 7 nucleotides match TRBD1. Germline V gives CDR1 MNHNS, CDR2 SASEGT. With V trimmed by 3 bases and J by 4 bases, 3 bases remained unmatched. This CDR3 is 14 amino acids long. The CDR3 loop reads CASSEEDRYNEQFF. The CDR3, as DNA: TGTGCCAGCAGTGAGGAGGACAGGTACAATGAGCAGTTCTTC.

The chain carries TRBV11-2 and TRBJ1-6; D perhaps matches TRBD1 (5 bases). There are 17 residues in the CDR3. CDR1 is SGHAT and CDR2 is FQNNGV in the germline V gene. The V end lost 1 base, the J end lost 2 bases, and 12 bases lay between the germline ends. The CDR3 sequence: CASSLGYRRAYNSPLHF. In nucleotides, the CDR3 is TGTGCCAGCAGCTTAGGGTACAGGAGGGCCTATAATTCACCCCTCCACTTT.

This chain uses TRBV7-9 with TRBJ1-1; TRBD1 matches at 8 bases. This CDR3 is 15 amino acids long. Per germline, CDR1 SEHNR and CDR2 FQNEAQ (reference sequence). Trimming at V came to 5 bases and at J to 7 bases, leaving 12 bases not matched to a gene. CDR3: CASSPIGTGLLEAFF. CDR3 DNA sequence: TGTGCCAGCAGCCCAATCGGGACAGGCCTACTTGAAGCTTTCTTT.

The rearrangement uses TRBV29-1 and TRBJ1-2, with D tentatively TRBD1 (6 bases). Germline V gives CDR1 SQVTM, CDR2 ANQGSEA. V gave up 6 bases and J gave up 7 bases, with 18 bases separating them. The CDR3 has 13 amino acids. In nucleotides, the CDR3 is TGCAGCGTCGAAACCCTACAGGGATTTGGCTACACCTTC. This gives the protein CSVETLQGFGYTF.

The table lists this clone with a count of one. V usage is TRBV4-1 and J usage is TRBJ1-4, with no clear D. The CDR3 runs to 13 residues. Germline assignment: CDR1 MGHRA and CDR2 YSYEKL. Trimming took 1 base from V and 7 from J, leaving 7 bases between them. The CDR3 loop reads CASSQGPIEKLFF. DNA for the CDR3: TGCGCCAGCAGCCAAGGGCCAATTGAAAAACTGTTTTTT.

This clone was observed once. The gene calls are TRBV9 and TRBJ1-1, with a weak D call TRBD1 (6 bases). In germline, CDR1 is SGDLS, CDR2 YYNGEE. V lost 2 bases to trimming and J lost 5 bases, with 16 bases between them. The length of the CDR3 is 15 residues. CDR3 bases: TGTGCCAGCAGCGTCAGCCTCAGGGGAGGGACTGAAGCTTTCTTT. This sequence encodes CASSVSLRGGTEAFF.

The chain joins TRBV4-2 to TRBJ2-3, with 7 bases matching TRBD2. Germline V CDR1 and CDR2: LGHNA, YNFKEQ. This CDR3 has 15 amino acids. Germline trimming cut 8 bases from V and 0 bases from J; bases unmatched to any gene: 8. This CDR3 is CASSASGISTDTQYF. CDR3 DNA sequence: TGTGCCAGCTCTGCTAGCGGCATCAGCACAGATACGCAGTATTTT.